This T cell receptor (beta chain) was identified during a study of CD8+CD57+ T cells in acquired aplastic anemia. Deletions cut 3 bases from V and 1 base from J, with 16 bases between. The germline V gene encodes CDR1 SGHRS and CDR2 YFSETQ. This CDR3 region has 16 residues. Profiling that covered TCR beta VDJ and CDR3 relied on genomic DNA as its template. From the reads, TCRdb called clonotypes with MiXCR, one entry per CDR3 protein. Of hundreds of thousands of distinct CDR3 sequences listed, around 30% are singletons. Sequencing involved patients with CD8+CD57+ cell expansion previously shown by flow cytometry. The sample holds a few counts of this clonotype.

This clonotype originated in a human donor with aplastic anemia. This chain uses TRBV5-1 with TRBJ1-1; no firm D call. The material sequenced was sorted CD4+, CD8+, or CD8+CD57+ T cells (not recorded which) from PBMCs. CDR3 in amino acids: CASSYADRPRNTEAFF. The DNA of the CDR3 is TGCGCCAGCAGCTACGCTGACCGACCGAGGAACACTGAAGCTTTCTTT.